This T cell receptor (beta chain) was captured by sequencing in a study of blood T cells in healthy people across ages. Next came a second PCR, run for about 6 to 11 cycles, which used a sample-barcoded 5' primer along with a J-beta primer mix. In TCRdb, the 5' RACE reads were re-called with MiXCR into one record per CDR3 protein. This sample has about 560,000 distinct CDR3 sequences, with roughly a quarter found just once. The CDR3 has 14 residues. V lost 6 bases to trimming and J lost 7 bases; unmatched junction nucleotides: 11. Germline V gene lookup returns CDR1 MNHEY and CDR2 SVGAGI. This sample was also put to use in a study of T cells of mothers and their children.

Source material: blood. The TCR comes from a boy younger than 10 in good health. The chain links TRBV6-5 to TRBJ1-1; 7 bases map to TRBD1. CDR3 residues: CASSPVGGSFEAFF. CDR3 sequence (DNA): TGTGCCAGCAGCCCCGTAGGGGGCAGCTTTGAAGCTTTCTTT.